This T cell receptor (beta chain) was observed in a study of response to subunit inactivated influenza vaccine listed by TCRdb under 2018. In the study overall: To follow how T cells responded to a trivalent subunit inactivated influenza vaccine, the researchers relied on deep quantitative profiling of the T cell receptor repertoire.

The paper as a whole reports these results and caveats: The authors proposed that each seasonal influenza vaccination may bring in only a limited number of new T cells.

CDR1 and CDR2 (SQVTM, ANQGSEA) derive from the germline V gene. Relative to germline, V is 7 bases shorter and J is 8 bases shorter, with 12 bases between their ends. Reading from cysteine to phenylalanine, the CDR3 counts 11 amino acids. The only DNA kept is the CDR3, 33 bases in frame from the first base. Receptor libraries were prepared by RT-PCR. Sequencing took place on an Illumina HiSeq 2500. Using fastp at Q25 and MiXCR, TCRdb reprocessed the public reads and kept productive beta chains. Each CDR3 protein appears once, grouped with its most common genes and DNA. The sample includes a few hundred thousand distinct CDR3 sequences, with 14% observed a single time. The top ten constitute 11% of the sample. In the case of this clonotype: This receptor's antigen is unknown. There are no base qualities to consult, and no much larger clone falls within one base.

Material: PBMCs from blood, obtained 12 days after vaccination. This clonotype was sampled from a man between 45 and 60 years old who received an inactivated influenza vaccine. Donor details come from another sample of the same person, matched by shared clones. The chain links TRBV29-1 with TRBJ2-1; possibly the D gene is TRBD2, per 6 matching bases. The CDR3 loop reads CSETSHDEQFF. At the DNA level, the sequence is TGCAGCGAGACTAGTCACGATGAGCAGTTCTTC.